A single sample gave rise to the 18 T cell receptor beta chains below, sequenced in a study of cytomegalovirus exposure and HLA in healthy donors. PCR was performed using 60 Vbeta and 13 Jbeta primers. The data were produced by immunoSEQ multiplex PCR, yet TCRdb's version contains in-frame clones alone and is incomplete. Among 150,000 to 200,000 clones listed, around 77% were seen once. Sequences were obtained from PBMCs. These TCRs come from a woman aged 40 to 49 in good health and CMV-seronegative.

The genes are TRBV7-8 and TRBJ1-1; tentative D call: TRBD1 (6 bases). In germline, CDR1 is SGHVS, CDR2 FQNEAQ. The CDR3 has 14 residues. The V end was cut by 4 bases, the J end by 5 bases, with 14 bases between. DNA of the CDR3: TGTGCCAGCAGCTCCGACAGGCCGGGGACTGAAGCTTTCTTT. This translates into CASSSDRPGTEAFF.

The chain links TRBV14 to TRBJ2-6; 9 bases are a match to TRBD2. Per germline, CDR1 SGHDN and CDR2 FVKESK. The CDR3 has 19 amino acids. Losses at the gene ends were 0 bases for V and 12 bases for J; bases not matched to a gene: 18. The CDR3: CASSQDPNGAFSGSVVLTF. The CDR3 coding sequence is TGTGCCAGCAGCCAAGATCCCAACGGGGCGTTTAGCGGGAGTGTCGTCCTGACTTTC.

This chain connects TRBV6-1 to TRBJ1-3; 7 nucleotides line up with TRBD1. Germline lookup yields CDR1 MNHNS and CDR2 SASEGT. J was trimmed by 1 base and V by 1 base; bases with no gene match: 10. The CDR3 length is 18 residues. The CDR3, as DNA: TGTGCCAGCAGTGAAGAGGGGGCAGGGGTCAGATCTGGAAACACCATATATTTT. Translated, it gives CASSEEGAGVRSGNTIYF.

The rearrangement links TRBV28 to TRBJ1-5; TRBD1 is a possible D gene (5 bases). The V end was cut by 5 bases, the J end by 3 bases, with 11 bases between. The CDR3 has 14 amino acids. Germline CDR1 reads MDHEN; CDR2 reads SYDVKM. CDR3: CASSRRQNNQPQHF. CDR3 in DNA: TGTGCCAGCAGTCGACGACAGAACAATCAGCCCCAGCATTTT.

The J gene is TRBJ2-3, the V gene TRBV7-6; D is ambiguous. The germline CDR1 and CDR2 sequences are SGHVS and FNYEAQ. V lost 8 bases, J lost 2 bases, and 5 bases lay in between. The length of the CDR3 is 11 residues. The CDR3, as DNA: TGTGCCAGCGGCACCACAGATACGCAGTATTTT. Its protein is CASGTTDTQYF.

This rearrangement joins TRBV13 to TRBJ2-4; TRBD2 matches at 13 bases. The CDR3 totals 19 residues. Germline loops: CDR1 PRHDT, CDR2 FYEKMQ (reference sequence). Trimming took 4 bases from V and 0 from J; bases not matched to a gene: 9. CDR3 nucleotides: TGTGCCAGCAGCTCATTGGGACTAGCGGGAACCCTAGCCAAAAACATTCAGTACTTC. Encoded protein: CASSSLGLAGTLAKNIQYF.

The chain employs TRBV14 and TRBJ2-3; weak D call: TRBD1 (6 bases). The V gene's germline CDR1 is SGHDN and CDR2 FVKESK. The ends were cut back, 5 bases at V and 2 bases at J, with 17 bases in the middle. This CDR3 is 16 amino acids long. CDR3 in amino acids: CASSEGTDSYTDTQYF. The CDR3 nucleotides read TGTGCCAGCAGCGAGGGAACGGACAGCTACACAGATACGCAGTATTTT.

V and J are TRBV30 and TRBJ2-5; 7 bases match TRBD1. The J call is uncertain, as TRBJ2-7 better fits the DNA end. Germline V gene data show CDR1 as GTSNPN and CDR2 as SVGIG (reference sequence). The CDR3 contains 14 residues. Here the CDR3 reads CAWSNGQDNYEQYF. As DNA, the CDR3 is TGTGCCTGGTCGAATGGACAGGATAATTACGAGCAGTACTTC.

The chain joins TRBV5-6 to TRBJ1-2; D is perhaps TRBD1 (5 bases). The CDR3 has 13 amino acids. The germline gives CDR1 SGHDT, CDR2 YYEEEE. V was trimmed by 0 bases and J by 8 bases, leaving 11 bases between them. The CDR3 is CASSLGQSKGYTF. The CDR3 DNA sequence: TGTGCCAGCAGCTTGGGACAGAGCAAAGGCTACACCTTC.

This clone was recorded only once. The gene calls are TRBV13 and TRBJ2-1, with a possible D match to TRBD1 (5 bases). Deletions cut 1 base from V and 0 bases from J, with 7 bases between. The length of the CDR3 is 15 residues. CDR1 and CDR2 from the germline V gene are PRHDT and FYEKMQ (reference sequence). CDR3 nucleotides: TGTGCCAGCAGCTTAGAGGGGCTCTCCTACAATGAGCAGTTCTTC. Protein product: CASSLEGLSYNEQFF. Drawing the rest from reference TRBV13 and TRBJ2-1, the complete variable domain is AAGVIQSPRHLIKEKRETATLKCYPIPRHDTVYWYQQGPGQDPQFLISFYEKMQSDKGSIPDRFSAQQFSDYHSELNMSSLELGDSALYFCASSLEGLSYNEQFFGPGTRLTVL.

This clone occurred once. This chain links TRBV9 with TRBJ2-1; possible D gene TRBD2, 5 bases. Between the trimmed V and J ends, which lost 2 bases and 5 bases, there was a span of 17 bases. The length of the CDR3 is 16 residues. In germline, CDR1 is SGDLS, CDR2 YYNGEE. The CDR3 DNA follows: TGTGCCAGCAGCGTGACGACTATCCCCCCCCACAATGAGCAGTTCTTC. Translation gives CASSVTTIPPHNEQFF.

The chain has TRBV7-2 and TRBJ2-1; 8 nucleotides line up with TRBD1. V lost 6 bases to trimming and J lost 9 bases; unmatched junction nucleotides: 7. This CDR3 is built from 13 residues. Germline-derived CDR1 and CDR2 are SGHTA and FQGNSA. CDR3 nucleotides: TGTGCCAGCAGGTCGACAGGGGTCCTTGAGCAGTTCTTC. Translation: CASRSTGVLEQFF.

V is TRBV11-2 and J is TRBJ2-7; no clear D. Germline CDR1 is SGHAT and CDR2 is FQNNGV. The CDR3 length is 13 residues. The V and J ends lost 0 bases and 4 bases respectively, with 7 bases between them. For the CDR3, the DNA is TGTGCCAGCAGCTTAGACTCCTATTACGAGCAGTACTTC. Translation: CASSLDSYYEQYF.

The rearrangement joins TRBV5-1 to TRBJ1-1; 7 bases are a match to TRBD1. V trimming: 4 bases; J trimming: 3 bases; junction bases outside the gene matches: 9. Germline CDR1 reads SGHRS; CDR2 reads YFSETQ. This CDR3 has 15 amino acids. CDR3 amino acids: CASSPAQGPYTEAFF. The CDR3 nucleotides read TGCGCCAGCAGCCCAGCACAGGGGCCCTACACTGAAGCTTTCTTT.

This clone was seen only once. The rearrangement joins TRBV6-1 to TRBJ2-7, with TRBD1 identical over 9 bases. Germline V gene lookup returns CDR1 MNHNS and CDR2 SASEGT. CDR3 length equals 14 residues. V shed 5 bases, J shed 7 bases, and the junction held 9 bases outside the gene matches. CDR3 in amino acids: CASSTRTGVYEQYF. The CDR3 nucleotides read TGTGCCAGCAGTACCAGGACAGGGGTCTATGAGCAGTACTTC.

The chain combines TRBV7-8 with TRBJ1-6; TRBD1 is a possible D gene (6 bases). V lost 4 bases and J lost 5, with 18 bases in between. CDR1 SGHVS and CDR2 FQNEAQ come from the germline V gene. This CDR3 contains 17 residues. In DNA, the CDR3 is TGTGCCAGCAGCTCGAGGCGAGGGGACACAGATAATTCACCCCTCCACTTT. It is translated as CASSSRRGDTDNSPLHF.

The rearrangement links TRBV7-6 to TRBJ1-2, with TRBD1 as a possible D gene (6 bases). This CDR3 contains 15 residues. V lost 1 base to trimming and J lost 7 bases, with 16 bases between them. The germline gives CDR1 SGHVS, CDR2 FNYEAQ. CDR3 region: CASSLGTAGGRGYTF. The CDR3 DNA reads TGTGCCAGCAGCTTAGGGACCGCGGGGGGCCGTGGCTACACCTTC.

The chain combines TRBV27 with TRBJ2-7; TRBD1 aligns across 8 bases. V was clipped by 5 bases and J by 5 bases; unmatched bases: 14. CDR1 and CDR2 from the germline V gene are MNHEY and SMNVEV (reference sequence). This CDR3 region has 16 residues. DNA of the CDR3: TGTGCCAGCAGTAAAACTCTCAGGGGGCCCCTTGACGAGCAGTACTTC. It yields the protein CASSKTLRGPLDEQYF.